Listed here are 10 T cell receptor beta chains from one sample, sequenced in a study of long-term antiretroviral therapy in people with HIV. Version v3.0 of the immunoSEQ assay was performed at survey level. Produced via immunoSEQ multiplex PCR; TCRdb's table is partial and in-frame only. The top ten hold around 9.6% of the sample, which has around 30,000 clones, less than 85% seen once. The material sequenced was unsorted PBMCs, taken 2.3 years after starting antiretroviral therapy. These receptors were taken from a man aged 40-55 years with HIV.

The gene calls are TRBV10-3 and TRBJ1-1; D is undetermined. CDR1 and CDR2 (germline): ENHRY, SYGVKD. CDR3 length equals 13 residues. V was cut by 7 bases and J by 1 base, with 10 bases left in between. The CDR3 nucleotides are TGTGCCATCAAAGTCGGCCAGAACACTGAAGCTTTCTTT. Amino acid sequence: CAIKVGQNTEAFF.

This sequence joins TRBV6-5 and TRBJ1-1; no firm D call. The CDR3 covers 15 residues. Trimming left V 0 bases short and J 3 bases short, with 11 bases between. Germline CDR1 and CDR2: MNHEY and SVGAGI. The CDR3 sequence is CASSYSVPTYTEAFF. The CDR3 DNA follows: TGTGCCAGCAGTTACTCCGTGCCGACGTACACTGAAGCTTTCTTT.

This clone was observed a single time. The chain links TRBV5-1 to TRBJ1-1; D perhaps matches TRBD1 (6 bases). Germline V gives CDR1 SGHRS, CDR2 YFSETQ. CDR3 size: 15 residues. V gave up 0 bases and J gave up 4 bases, with 13 bases separating them. CDR3 nucleotide sequence: TGCGCCAGCAGCTTGGAGGCAGGGGACCTCACTGAAGCTTTCTTT. It is translated as CASSLEAGDLTEAFF.

This clone was detected only a few times. The rearrangement links TRBV28 to TRBJ1-2; D gene ambiguous. This CDR3 region has 11 residues. V was cut by 4 bases and J by 8 bases, with 8 bases left in between. Looked up from germline, CDR1 is MDHEN and CDR2 is SYDVKM. CDR3: CASSSFRGYTF. In nucleotides, the CDR3 is TGTGCCAGCAGTTCCTTTAGGGGCTACACCTTC.

This chain connects TRBV21-1 to TRBJ2-6; TRBD1 reflects the table's D call only, with no check against the DNA. TRBV21-1 is a pseudogene locus. The CDR3 is 22 residues long. CDR3 bases: TGTGCCAGCAGCAAACTACCCGACAGGACCTGTCCTAGGGACTCTGGGGCCAACGTCCTGACTTTC. Amino acid sequence: CASSKLPDRTCPRDSGANVLTF.

This chain joins TRBV7-5 and TRBJ1-5; TRBD1 is the table's D call and was not checked against the DNA. TRBV7-5 is noted as a pseudogene. This CDR3 region has 20 residues. CDR3 in amino acids: CVRSLEGDRGPRVDNQPQHF. In DNA form, the CDR3 reads TGTGTCAGAAGCTTAGAAGGGGACAGGGGTCCCCGGGTTGACAATCAGCCCCAGCATTTT.

This chain connects TRBV9 to TRBJ1-5; D is uncertain. The CDR3 has 14 residues. V was pared by 3 bases and J by 0 bases, with 7 bases between. Germline assignment: CDR1 SGDLS and CDR2 YYNGEE. CDR3 sequence: CASSETDSNQPQHF. The CDR3 bases are TGTGCCAGCAGCGAAACAGATAGCAATCAGCCCCAGCATTTT.

V and J are TRBV7-9 and TRBJ2-7; D remains unclear. The ends were cut back, 5 bases at V and 4 bases at J, with 12 bases in the middle. This CDR3 contains 13 residues. The germline V gene has CDR1 SEHNR and CDR2 FQNEAQ (reference sequence). CDR3 region: CASSVTGSYEQYF. Written as DNA, the CDR3 is TGTGCCAGCAGCGTAACTGGGTCGTACGAGCAGTACTTC.

A few counts support this clone. The chain links TRBV9 to TRBJ1-5; the D is unclear. This CDR3 contains 12 residues. Trimming stripped 0 bases from V and 9 bases from J, with 7 bases between. Germline CDR1 and CDR2: SGDLS and YYNGEE. DNA of the CDR3: TGTGCCAGCAGCGTAGCTGAGGGGCCCCAGCATTTT. As protein: CASSVAEGPQHF.

This chain connects TRBV28 to TRBJ2-7; the D gene is possibly TRBD2 (6 bases). This CDR3 region has 13 residues. Germline V gene data show CDR1 as MDHEN and CDR2 as SYDVKM. The germline V and J ends were trimmed by 3 bases and 3 bases, with 9 bases remaining between them. CDR3 in DNA: TGTGCCAGCAGTTTGGGGGGTTTCTACGAGCAGTACTTC. This sequence encodes CASSLGGFYEQYF.